One and the same sample provided the 23 T cell receptor beta chains below, sequenced in a study of cytomegalovirus exposure and HLA in healthy donors. It was with 60 Vbeta and 13 Jbeta primers that the PCR ran. Sequencing was performed with immunoSEQ multiplex PCR; in TCRdb, only in-frame clones are kept and a portion is missing. The sample contains roughly 130,000 clones, less than 85% of which appear only once. The specimen was PBMCs. The receptors originated from a man between 25 and 39 years old in good health and CMV-seronegative.

The rearrangement uses TRBV19 and TRBJ1-1, with D tentatively TRBD1 (5 bases). Per the germline V gene, CDR1 is LNHDA and CDR2 is SQIVND (reference sequence). The CDR3 covers 12 residues. The ends were cut back, 5 bases at V and 2 bases at J, with 6 bases in the middle. The CDR3 here is CASSQGNTEAFF. CDR3 bases: TGTGCCAGTAGTCAGGGTAACACTGAAGCTTTCTTT.

This sequence joins TRBV2 and TRBJ1-5; 8 positions match TRBD1. J lost 0 bases, V lost 6 bases, and 4 bases had no gene match. CDR1 SNHLY and CDR2 FYNNEI come from the germline V gene. The CDR3 covers 15 residues. The CDR3 DNA follows: TGTGCCAGCAGGTATCAGGGGGCTAGCAATCAGCCCCAGCATTTT. Its protein product is CASRYQGASNQPQHF.

The chain uses TRBV5-1 and TRBJ2-2, with TRBD1 matching 10 bases. The length of the CDR3 is 16 residues. The trim removed 2 bases at V and 1 base at J, leaving 2 bases unmatched. Germline V gene lookup returns CDR1 SGHRS and CDR2 YFSETQ. The CDR3 DNA reads TGCGCCAGCAGCTTTGGGACAGGGGAGAACACCGGGGAGCTGTTTTTT. Protein: CASSFGTGENTGELFF.

The CDR3 here is CASRLQGPGTEAFF. CDR3 bases: TGTGCCAGCAGACTACAGGGGCCGGGCACTGAAGCTTTCTTT. The chain links TRBV6-5 to TRBJ1-1; 7 nucleotides line up with TRBD1. CDR1 and CDR2 (germline): MNHEY, SVGAGI. With V trimmed by 6 bases and J by 4 bases, 8 bases remained unmatched. CDR3 length: 14 residues.

This chain links TRBV10-3 with TRBJ2-1; D unresolved. Germline assignment: CDR1 ENHRY and CDR2 SYGVKD. The CDR3 spans 13 residues. V was trimmed by 1 base and J by 6 bases, leaving 7 bases between them. CDR3 amino acids: CAISEFVSNEQFF. CDR3 DNA sequence: TGTGCCATCAGTGAGTTTGTGAGCAATGAGCAGTTCTTC.

The chain is built from TRBV19 and TRBJ2-1; 10 bases are shared with TRBD1. This CDR3 spans 16 amino acids. The V gene end was trimmed by 5 bases and the J gene end by 7 bases; junction bases not matched to a gene: 11. Germline lookup yields CDR1 LNHDA and CDR2 SQIVND (reference sequence). CDR3 sequence reads: CASSLPGQGTRNEQFF. The CDR3 nucleotides are TGTGCCAGTAGTTTACCGGGACAGGGGACGAGGAATGAGCAGTTCTTC.

With respect to this clone: This CDR3 is also generated by other DNA sequences in the sample. V usage is TRBV7-9 and J usage is TRBJ2-1; D possibly corresponds to TRBD2 (6 bases). Germline CDR1 is SEHNR and CDR2 is FQNEAQ (reference sequence). The CDR3 has 15 amino acids. Deletions cut 5 bases from V and 0 bases from J, with 11 bases between. CDR3 sequence reads: CASSPRGSSYNEQFF. In nucleotides, the CDR3 is TGTGCCAGCAGCCCCCGGGGGAGCTCCTACAATGAGCAGTTCTTC.

V gene TRBV10-3 combines with J gene TRBJ2-7, with 9 bases fitting TRBD2. The trim removed 0 bases at V and 0 bases at J, leaving 6 bases unmatched. Germline CDR1 reads ENHRY; CDR2 reads SYGVKD. This CDR3 spans 17 amino acids. The CDR3: CAISESGLAGSSYEQYF. CDR3 in DNA: TGTGCCATCAGTGAGTCGGGGCTAGCGGGGAGCTCCTACGAGCAGTACTTC.

The V and J genes are TRBV9 and TRBJ2-5; D unclear. The DNA end favors TRBJ2-7, so the J call may be wrong. CDR1 SGDLS and CDR2 YYNGEE come from the germline V gene. The CDR3 consists of 14 residues. CDR3 DNA: TGTGCCAGCAGCGTAGACCCGAGCTCCTACGAGCAGTACTTC. As protein: CASSVDPSSYEQYF.

CDR3 region: CASSKEGVRNQPQHF. CDR3 in DNA: TGTGCCAGTAGTAAAGAGGGAGTACGGAATCAGCCCCAGCATTTT. This chain uses TRBV19 with TRBJ1-5, with no clear D. V dropped 4 bases and J dropped 4 bases, with 14 bases sitting between them. Germline assignment: CDR1 LNHDA and CDR2 SQIVND (reference sequence). The CDR3 contains 15 residues.

The chain recombines TRBV19 with TRBJ2-5, with TRBD2 matching 7 bases. Unmatched junction bases numbered 11, after V lost 3 bases and J lost 7 bases. The CDR3 length is 15 residues. Germline lookup yields CDR1 LNHDA and CDR2 SQIVND (reference sequence). This CDR3 is CASSMESGALRTQYF. The CDR3 DNA sequence: TGTGCCAGTAGTATGGAAAGCGGGGCCCTTCGGACCCAGTACTTC.

The V call is TRBV11-2, the J call TRBJ2-5; 7 bases agree with TRBD1. The germline V gene encodes CDR1 SGHAT and CDR2 FQNNGV. Trimming at V came to 8 bases and at J to 6 bases, leaving 9 bases not matched to a gene. The CDR3 totals 13 residues. The CDR3 loop is CASSGGQAQTQYF. CDR3 bases: TGTGCCAGCTCCGGAGGACAGGCTCAGACCCAGTACTTC.

The V gene is TRBV11-2, the J gene TRBJ2-5; D might be TRBD1 (6 bases). The ends were cut back, 0 bases at V and 2 bases at J, with 10 bases in the middle. Germline loops: CDR1 SGHAT, CDR2 FQNNGV. The CDR3 sequence is 15 residues long. This CDR3 reads CASSLDGGSQETQYF. In DNA, the CDR3 is TGTGCCAGCAGCTTAGATGGGGGCAGTCAAGAGACCCAGTACTTC.

This clone was detected once. The V and J genes are TRBV11-2 and TRBJ2-3, with D unresolved. Germline V gives CDR1 SGHAT, CDR2 FQNNGV. V shed 8 bases and J shed 6 bases, with 12 bases lying between them. The CDR3 runs to 12 residues. CDR3 protein: CASPRSPDTQYF. The DNA of the CDR3 is TGTGCCAGCCCGAGGAGTCCTGATACGCAGTATTTT. The whole variable domain, filled in from reference TRBV11-2 and TRBJ2-3, reads EAGVAQSPRYKIIEKRQSVAFWCNPISGHATLYWYQQILGQGPKLLIQFQNNGVVDDSQLPKDRFSAERLKGVDSTLKIQPAKLEDSAVYLCASPRSPDTQYFGPGTRLTVL.

This clone was found once. The J gene is TRBJ2-1, the V gene TRBV27, with a weak D call TRBD2 (6 bases). The CDR3 spans 15 residues. Trimming took 4 bases from V and 0 from J, leaving 10 bases between them. Germline loops: CDR1 MNHEY, CDR2 SMNVEV (reference sequence). The CDR3 DNA is TGTGCCAGCAGTTATAGCGGCCGCTCCTACAATGAGCAGTTCTTC. Its protein is CASSYSGRSYNEQFF.

The CDR3: CASSLGTGNQPQHF. DNA of the CDR3: TGTGCCAGCAGCTTAGGGACAGGGAATCAGCCCCAGCATTTT. This chain links TRBV7-2 with TRBJ1-5, with 8 bases fitting TRBD1. Germline CDR1 SGHTA, CDR2 FQGNSA. This CDR3 has 14 amino acids. J lost 4 bases, V lost 1 base, and 0 bases had no gene match.

Concerning this clone: The sample holds other DNA sequences that translate to the same CDR3. V usage is TRBV29-1 and J usage is TRBJ1-3; 7 bases are a match to TRBD1. This CDR3 region has 17 residues. The V segment lost 3 bases and the J segment 4 bases; nucleotides outside the gene matches: 15. Germline V CDR1 and CDR2: SQVTM, ANQGSEA. The CDR3 DNA is TGCAGCGTTGAGGATACCCGGGACAGCCGCGGGGGAAACACCATATATTTT. It codes for CSVEDTRDSRGGNTIYF.

In its sample, this clone was seen once. V and J are TRBV5-6 and TRBJ1-5; 9 positions match TRBD1. CDR3 length: 14 amino acids. V lost 3 bases and J lost 5; bases outside the gene matches: 3. CDR1 and CDR2 from the germline V gene are SGHDT and YYEEEE. Here the CDR3 reads CASSWGQGDQPQHF. The CDR3 DNA sequence: TGTGCCAGCAGCTGGGGACAGGGTGATCAGCCCCAGCATTTT.

V is TRBV10-3 and J is TRBJ2-3; 8 bases align to TRBD2. Looked up from germline, CDR1 is ENHRY and CDR2 is SYGVKD. The CDR3 runs 15 residues. The V segment lost 0 bases and the J segment 3 bases; nucleotides outside the gene matches: 2. This CDR3 is CAISESSGRTDTQYF. The DNA for the CDR3 is TGTGCCATCAGTGAGTCCAGCGGGAGAACAGATACGCAGTATTTT.

V is TRBV27 and J is TRBJ2-1; 7 positions match TRBD1. Germline V CDR1 and CDR2: MNHEY, SMNVEV (reference sequence). After removal of 6 bases from V and 0 bases from J, the junction contained 2 bases not matched to a gene. The CDR3 covers 14 residues. CDR3 in amino acids: CASRTGSSYNEQFF. DNA of the CDR3: TGTGCCAGCAGGACAGGGAGCTCCTACAATGAGCAGTTCTTC.

The V call is TRBV2, the J call TRBJ2-2, with a possible D match to TRBD2 (5 bases). The germline CDR1 and CDR2 sequences are SNHLY and FYNNEI. The CDR3 spans 16 residues. Trimming removed 1 base from V and 2 bases from J, with 11 bases in between. This chain's CDR3 is CASSEVGAENTGELFF. CDR3 coding DNA: TGTGCCAGCAGTGAAGTGGGAGCCGAAAACACCGGGGAGCTGTTTTTT.

This sequence joins TRBV5-1 and TRBJ2-1, with 7 bases that match TRBD2. The V and J ends lost 1 base and 4 bases, in that order; junction bases with no gene match: 8. Germline V gene data show CDR1 as SGHRS and CDR2 as YFSETQ. CDR3 length: 16 residues. CDR3 nucleotides: TGCGCCAGCAGCTTGTGGTCGGCGGGAGCGTACAATGAGCAGTTCTTC. It encodes CASSLWSAGAYNEQFF.

This clone came up a few times. The CDR3 nucleotides are TGTGCCAGTAGTATCCCCGGGGTTAGCGGACGCACAGATACGCAGTATTTT. The encoded protein is CASSIPGVSGRTDTQYF. The J gene is TRBJ2-3, the V gene TRBV19; possibly TRBD2 for D (6 bases). The CDR3 is made up of 17 amino acids. V lost 3 bases, J lost 1 base, and 17 bases lay in between. CDR1 and CDR2 (germline): LNHDA, SQIVND (reference sequence).